This T cell receptor (beta chain) originates from a study of CD8+ T cells in alopecia areata. Study-level results: Researchers reported that TCR sharing among patients proved less clear than in mice, possibly HLA-linked.

Following RNA extraction, reverse transcription yielded cDNA that acted as the sequencing template. Only in-frame clones appear in the TCRdb table, and some are missing; sequencing was by immunoSEQ multiplex PCR. Found here are under 40,000 clones, roughly 53% of them singletons; the top ten hold approximately 1.7%. Regarding this clone: Its antigen is still unknown.

The V and J ends lost 2 bases and 6 bases respectively, with 16 bases between them. The germline V gene has CDR1 SGHTA and CDR2 FQGNSA. This CDR3 is 15 amino acids long. In the case of roughly five patients, the CD4+ cells were sorted into CD25+CD127- cells. Punch biopsies of lesional scalp, plus peripheral blood, were taken from alopecia areata patients. The sorting of PBMCs gave CD4+ and CD8+ T cells. The genes are TRBV7-2 and TRBJ1-1; the D is unclear. This TCR derives from a human donor with alopecia areata. Sequencing was carried out using CD4+ Tregs sorted from blood. CDR3 in amino acids: CASSLLYHSESEAFF. The CDR3 coding sequence is TGTGCCAGCAGCTTACTCTATCACAGCGAATCTGAAGCTTTCTTT.